This T cell receptor (beta chain) was retrieved from a study of OX40 agonist ivuxolimab in advanced cancers. At the level of the study: Patients with hepatocellular carcinoma, melanoma, renal cell or head and neck cancer made up the dose-escalation patients.

TCRdb's table, derived via immunoSEQ multiplex PCR, lists solely in-frame clones and lacks some. This table holds 150,000 to 170,000 clones, roughly 92% found once. Comment on this clone: The target antigen is unknown.

Germline V gene data show CDR1 as MDHEN and CDR2 as SYDVKM. Deletions cut 2 bases from V and 3 bases from J, with 11 bases between. CDR3 length equals 15 residues. Baseline was the first blood sampling point, followed by cycle 4 day 1 and cycle 7 day 1. Study results and caveats: Among T cells, CD8+ cells averaged more expanded clones than CD4+ cells.

This sequence originates from an adult with an advanced solid tumor such as melanoma, head and neck, liver or kidney cancer. V gene TRBV28 combines with J gene TRBJ1-3; D ambiguous. This specimen consisted of CD4+ or CD8+ T cells sorted from blood, obtained in a trial of the OX40 agonist ivuxolimab. Here the CDR3 reads CASSLAGWSGNTIYF. In nucleotides, the CDR3 is TGTGCCAGCAGTTTAGCCGGGTGGAGTGGAAACACCATATATTTT. The complete variable domain, with remaining parts taken from reference TRBV28 and TRBJ1-3, reads DVKVTQSSRYLVKRTGEKVFLECVQDMDHENMFWYRQDPGLGLRLIYFSYDVKMKEKGDIPEGYSVSREKKERFSLILESASTNQTSMYLCASSLAGWSGNTIYFGEGSWLTVV.